The present entry profiles one T cell receptor (beta chain) with its context. The antigen it recognizes is unknown. The sample holds no much larger clone one base away, and base qualities are not on file. This entry is derived from a study of CD8+CD57+ T cells in acquired aplastic anemia (dated 2018 in TCRdb). Describing the broader study: DNA extracted from sorted CD4+ and CD8+ cells had a mean of about 3 ug, with a range of roughly 0.17 to 27.4 ug. Mean read counts for healthy donor samples were roughly 10 million for CD4+ cells and 11.0 million for CD8+ cells. The paper as a whole reports these results and caveats: Patients and healthy controls showed no significant difference in CD8+ Simpson's diversity (P=0.060). Twenty-nine CD8+ CDR3 sequences were found in both patients and controls but appeared to be highly expressed in patients and within the immunodominant clones of the patients.

Its CDR3 holds 12 amino acids, cysteine through phenylalanine. The CDR3 DNA has 36 bases and is translated from base 1. CDR1 and CDR2 were assigned from the germline V gene as SGHTA and FQGNSA. At the junction V is shortened by 6 bases and J by 6 bases; bases outside the gene matches: 4. The study deep-sequenced TCR repertoires of sorted CD4+ and CD8+ blood T cells from severe aplastic anemia patients and healthy subjects. Ficoll-Paque density gradient centrifugation was used to isolate peripheral blood mononuclear cells. Before DNA extraction, CD4+ and CD8+ T cells were sorted by FACS or by magnetic beads. Profiling of TCR beta VDJ combinations and CDR3 sequences used genomic DNA as the template. An Illumina HiSeq 2000 was used for TCR repertoire sequencing. The authors processed their data as follows. Repertoires were assessed using TRBV/TRBJ rearrangement plots, CDR3 size and DJ length profiles, and Simpson's diversity index. Whichever DNA sequence was most abundant in the deep sequencing data was defined as the immunodominant clone. CDR3 amino acid sequences were screened for sharing across subjects and were compared with published repertoires and the VDJdb database. TCRdb reprocessing: public reads trimmed at Q25 with fastp, clones called with MiXCR, in-frame beta chains kept. Rows with a matching CDR3 protein are joined into one entry that keeps the most common DNA and genes. The V and J calls were not made by the authors but by TCRdb's processing. In this sample the table shows 60,000 to 75,000 distinct CDR3 sequences, about 50% of which occur a single time. Clones ranked in the top ten supply 2% to 2.5% of the sample.

The chain is assembled from TRBV7-2 and TRBJ2-7; 8 central nucleotides agree with TRBD1. The sequenced material came from sorted CD4+, CD8+, or CD8+CD57+ T cells (not recorded which) from PBMCs. The receptor was derived from a human donor in good health, serving as a control. The nucleotide sequence reads as follows: TGTGCCAGCAGATCCACAGGGGGCGAGCAGTACTTC. The resulting protein is CASRSTGGEQYF.